This T cell receptor beta chain came from a study of siplizumab effects on memory and regulatory T cells. Produced via immunoSEQ multiplex PCR; TCRdb's table is partial and in-frame only. Here the sample spans around 82,000 clones, around 93% being singletons. Study-wide points: Proliferating CD4+ or CD8+ clones, roughly 75-95% of them, lacked an assignable naive or memory phenotype. Controls had more than 25% Treg-derived mappable alloreactive CD4+ clones on average, versus approximately 69% with siplizumab. In siplizumab cultures, the suppressive function of proliferating Tregs remained unconfirmed.

A remark on this clone: The target antigen is unknown.

V trimming: 1 base; J trimming: 5 bases; junction bases outside the gene matches: 12. The germline gives CDR1 SGHRS, CDR2 YFSETQ. CDR3 length equals 17 residues. Sequencing was carried out using CD8+ T cells sorted from blood. The clonotype originates from a human donor in good health. The chain has TRBV5-1 and TRBJ1-1, with 9 bases fitting TRBD1. The chain's CDR3 is CASSLTARDRVGTEAFF. CDR3 coding DNA: TGCGCCAGCAGCTTGACCGCCCGGGACAGGGTTGGGACTGAAGCTTTCTTT.